This T cell receptor (beta chain) was captured in a study of blood T cell repertoires in COVID-19. Whole-study context: Acute and convalescent COVID-19 samples came from the United States, Italy and Spain. Nucleic acid was either cDNA or gDNA, and it came from T cells, B-cell-depleted T cells, or PBMCs.

The CDR3 has 16 residues. The germline gives CDR1 SGHRS, CDR2 YFSETQ. J lost 2 bases, V lost 4 bases, and 7 bases had no gene match. Under the authors' procedure: Quantification of nucleated cells was approximated via reference gene primer amplification. Clones were read by immunoSEQ multiplex PCR, and TCRdb kept only the in-frame ones, dropping some. V, J and clone size reflect that table, while D and trimming were determined from the DNA. The sample holds about 310,000 clones, about 90% seen once. The J gene is TRBJ1-3, the V gene TRBV5-1, with 9 bases that match TRBD1. Sequencing input: peripheral blood. This sequence was found in a woman aged 50 to 60 who had recovered from COVID-19. The CDR3 DNA is TGCGCCAGCAGCCCAGGACAGGGGATGACTGGAAACACCATATATTTT. Translated, it gives CASSPGQGMTGNTIYF.